The 17 T cell receptor beta chains listed next were all sequenced from one sample in a study of shared clonotypes between healthy human individuals. Generated by immunoSEQ multiplex PCR, the TCRdb table keeps only in-frame clones and is missing some. Among roughly 640,000 clones listed, around two thirds were seen once. The sample taken for sequencing was memory CD4+ T cells sorted from blood. The subset was: CD45RA-negative fraction. These receptors were collected from a woman in her 30s in good health.

This clone showed up just once. The chain carries TRBV5-1 and TRBJ1-3, with 8 bases fitting TRBD1. J gave up 0 bases and V 4 bases, and 9 bases lay outside the gene matches. CDR3 length: 17 residues. CDR1 is SGHRS, CDR2 YFSETQ, per germline. CDR3 DNA: TGCGCCAGCAGCGCATCGGACAGGGCCATCTCTGGAAACACCATATATTTT. Its translation is CASSASDRAISGNTIYF.

This chain connects TRBV7-3 to TRBJ2-2; 9 positions match TRBD2. V was pared by 5 bases and J by 1 base, with 5 bases of the junction left unmatched. CDR1 SGHTA and CDR2 FQGTGA come from the germline V gene. This CDR3 spans 16 amino acids. Here the CDR3 DNA reads TGTGCCAGCAGCCCAAGGACTAGCGTGAACACCGGGGAGCTGTTTTTT. The encoded protein is CASSPRTSVNTGELFF.

This clone was observed a single time. The V and J genes are TRBV11-2 and TRBJ2-7; the D gene is possibly TRBD1 (5 bases). The length of the CDR3 is 13 residues. Deletions cut 5 bases from V and 0 bases from J, with 8 bases between. Per the germline V gene, CDR1 is SGHAT and CDR2 is FQNNGV. The CDR3 protein is CASSRQNSYEQYF. The CDR3 DNA reads TGTGCCAGCAGCCGACAGAACTCCTACGAGCAGTACTTC.

This chain links TRBV7-9 with TRBJ1-4; 8 bases align to TRBD1. The length of the CDR3 is 16 residues. The germline V gene encodes CDR1 SEHNR and CDR2 FQNEAQ (reference sequence). With 2 bases clipped from V and 8 bases from J, the junction kept 10 bases outside the gene matches. In DNA, the CDR3 is TGTGCCAGCAGCTTAAGGCGGACAGGGAATGGCGAAAAACTGTTTTTT. As protein: CASSLRRTGNGEKLFF.

This clone came up many times. Other DNA sequences within the sample encode an identical CDR3. The rearrangement joins TRBV7-2 to TRBJ2-1, with D maybe TRBD2 (5 bases). V was clipped by 0 bases and J by 0 bases, with 6 bases between them. The CDR3 contains 15 residues. Germline CDR1 and CDR2: SGHTA and FQGNSA. Here the CDR3 DNA reads TGTGCCAGCAGCTTAGCAGGGAGCTCCTACAATGAGCAGTTCTTC. Protein sequence: CASSLAGSSYNEQFF.

A few counts support this clone. V gene TRBV2 combines with J gene TRBJ1-2, with 7 bases that match TRBD1. The J segment lost 5 bases and the V segment lost 0 bases, leaving 9 bases of the junction unmatched. From germline, CDR1 is SNHLY and CDR2 FYNNEI. This CDR3 has 16 amino acids. CDR3 in amino acids: CASSEALLQGRYGYTF. CDR3 nucleotide sequence: TGTGCCAGCAGTGAAGCGCTTCTACAGGGGAGATATGGCTACACCTTC.

This clone has only a few counts. Other DNA sequences in the same sample also yield this CDR3. The CDR3 sequence is CASSPGRNGETQYF. DNA of the CDR3: TGTGCCAGCTCACCAGGGAGGAACGGGGAGACCCAGTACTTC. This chain joins TRBV18 and TRBJ2-5, with TRBD2 as a possible D gene (6 bases). Germline V lookup: CDR1 KGHSH, CDR2 LQKENI. The CDR3 runs to 14 residues. The V end was cut by 2 bases, the J end by 5 bases, with 12 bases between.

The chain joins TRBV7-9 to TRBJ2-1, with 7 bases lining up with TRBD2. CDR3 length: 13 residues. Losses at the gene ends were 5 bases for V and 10 bases for J; bases not matched to a gene: 8. Germline values: CDR1 SEHNR, CDR2 FQNEAQ (reference sequence). The CDR3 coding sequence is TGTGCCAGCAGCCCCGGGGACTACGGGGAGCAGTTCTTC. Translating gives CASSPGDYGEQFF.

The V call is TRBV30, the J call TRBJ1-3, with unresolved D. The CDR3 loop spans 14 amino acids. Germline V lookup: CDR1 GTSNPN, CDR2 SVGIG (reference sequence). Deletions cut 4 bases from V and 2 bases from J, with 12 bases between. The chain's CDR3 is CAWKVVSTGNTIYF. CDR3 bases: TGTGCCTGGAAAGTGGTTTCTACTGGAAACACCATATATTTT.

This chain connects TRBV2 to TRBJ2-3; 8 bases are shared with TRBD2. The CDR3 loop spans 15 amino acids. Unmatched junction bases numbered 9, after V lost 8 bases and J lost 2 bases. Germline V gives CDR1 SNHLY, CDR2 FYNNEI. The CDR3 coding sequence is TGTGCCAGCCTGAAGGGAGCGGGAGTCACAGATACGCAGTATTTT. Amino acids: CASLKGAGVTDTQYF.

On this clone: A single base is all that separates this from a far larger clone, so a read error is likely. Other DNA sequences in the sample encode the same CDR3. V gene TRBV7-9 combines with J gene TRBJ1-4; 8 bases map to TRBD1. The CDR3 spans 16 residues. The V gene end was trimmed by 6 bases and the J gene end by 8 bases; junction bases not matched to a gene: 14. Germline V lookup: CDR1 SEHNR, CDR2 FQNEAQ (reference sequence). The CDR3 DNA follows: TGTGCCAGCAGTCCAGAGGACAGGGTGCGCGGAGAAAAACTGTTTTTT. It specifies CASSPEDRVRGEKLFF.

V and J are TRBV7-2 and TRBJ1-2; possible D gene TRBD1, 5 bases. The CDR3 spans 13 residues. In germline, CDR1 is SGHTA, CDR2 FQGNSA. V was clipped by 3 bases and J by 4 bases, with 9 bases between them. The CDR3 loop reads CASSLQGGYGYTF. CDR3 bases: TGTGCCAGCAGCTTGCAGGGAGGCTATGGCTACACCTTC.

This clone was picked up one time. Being one base from a much bigger clone, this may be a read error. Other nucleotide sequences in the sample specify the same CDR3. The V call is TRBV5-1, the J call TRBJ2-3, with D hard to call. V dropped 0 bases and J dropped 0 bases, with 2 bases sitting between them. From germline, CDR1 is SGHRS and CDR2 YFSETQ. The CDR3 totals 13 residues. The CDR3 DNA is TGCGCCAGCAGCTTGGAGAGCACAGATACGCAGTATTTT. Its protein is CASSLESTDTQYF.

This clone has only one observation. The chain is built from TRBV18 and TRBJ2-7; D assignment may be TRBD1 or TRBD2 (5 bases each). The CDR3 length is 14 residues. Per the germline V gene, CDR1 is KGHSH and CDR2 is LQKENI. V was clipped by 6 bases and J by 0 bases, with 12 bases between them. The CDR3 spells CASSPGATSYEQYF. CDR3 DNA: TGTGCCAGCTCTCCCGGGGCGACCTCCTACGAGCAGTACTTC.

As to this clone: Other nucleotide sequences from this sample produce the same CDR3. The rearrangement links TRBV28 to TRBJ2-3; D is uncertain. Trimming removed 3 bases from V and 0 bases from J, with 4 bases in between. Germline V gene data show CDR1 as MDHEN and CDR2 as SYDVKM. There are 13 residues in the CDR3. CDR3 DNA sequence: TGTGCCAGCAGTTTGGGGAGCACAGATACGCAGTATTTT. As protein: CASSLGSTDTQYF.

The chain combines TRBV12-1 with TRBJ2-2. TRBV12-1 is an annotated pseudogene. The CDR3 is 16 residues long. The CDR3 DNA reads as TGTGCCAGCAGCTTTGCTGGGTGGACGGGCACCGGGGAGCTGTTTTTT. Encoded protein: CASSFAGWTGTGELFF.

CDR3 DNA: TGTGCCAGCAGTCACCCGGGCCCCAGTGAGACCCAGTACTTC. This translates into CASSHPGPSETQYF. The genes are TRBV25-1 and TRBJ2-5, with D uncertain. Germline V CDR1 and CDR2: MGHDK, SYGVNS. The ends were cut back, 5 bases at V and 5 bases at J, with 15 bases in the middle. The CDR3 sequence is 14 residues long.